This passage covers 28 T cell receptor beta chains from one sample sequenced in a study of T cell clusters in autoimmune cytopenias. One tube held mixed TRB-A and TRB-B primer pools for touch-down PCR. TCRdb re-called the multiplex PCR reads; every CDR3 protein appears as one record, without DNA. The table lists 1,000 or so distinct CDR3 sequences. Tens of thousands of genome equivalents of blood DNA were amplified for TRB. Sample: peripheral blood. These receptors came from a human donor with an autoimmune cytopenia, with autoimmune hepatitis or in good health (not recorded which).

This chain links TRBV5-1 with TRBJ1-1. Germline lookup yields CDR1 SGHRS and CDR2 YFSETQ. There are 14 residues in the CDR3. CDR3 in amino acids: CASRNSPGGTEAFF.

The rearrangement joins TRBV29-1 to TRBJ1-2. CDR1 and CDR2 (germline): SQVTM, ANQGSEA. The CDR3 contains 15 residues. CDR3: CNPRSGQRQVFGYTF. Supplemented by reference TRBV29-1 and TRBJ1-2, the full variable domain reads SAVISQKPSRDICQRGTSLTIQCQVDSQVTMMFWYRQQPGQSLTLIATANQGSEATYESGFVIDKFPISRPNLTFSTLTVSNMSPEDSSIYLCNPRSGQRQVFGYTFGSGTRLTVV.

The chain joins TRBV27 to TRBJ2-1; without DNA, the TCRdb call of TRBD1 cannot be checked. The CDR3 consists of 13 residues. Germline CDR1 reads MNHEY; CDR2 reads SMNVEV (reference sequence). This CDR3 is CASSQGIYNEQFF.

CDR3 sequence reads: CASSLARGYEQYF. V gene TRBV7-6 combines with J gene TRBJ2-7; TCRdb names TRBD1, which stays unverified in the absence of DNA. Germline CDR1 reads SGHVS; CDR2 reads FNYEAQ. The CDR3 totals 13 residues. Variable domain in full (rest from reference TRBV7-6 and TRBJ2-7): GAGVSQSPRYKVTKRGQDVALRCDPISGHVSLYWYRQALGQGPEFLTYFNYEAQQDKSGLPNDRFSAERPEGSISTLTIQRTEQRDSAMYRCASSLARGYEQYFGPGTRLTVT.

The rearrangement uses TRBV20-1 and TRBJ2-5. This CDR3 region has 15 residues. Germline-derived CDR1 and CDR2 are DFQATT and SNEGSKA (reference sequence). The CDR3 is CSARERGGSQETQYF.

V and J are TRBV7-2 and TRBJ1-5. Germline V gene lookup returns CDR1 SGHTA and CDR2 FQGNSA. The CDR3 length is 14 residues. CDR3 sequence reads: CASSLAPSNQPQHF.

The rearrangement uses TRBV19 and TRBJ2-4; TCRdb calls TRBD1, which cannot be checked without DNA. CDR1 is LNHDA and CDR2 is SQIVND in the germline V gene (reference sequence). The CDR3 sequence is 18 residues long. The CDR3 sequence is CASSIDPVGAVAKNIQYF.

V gene TRBV19 combines with J gene TRBJ1-5; the D call from TCRdb, TRBD1, cannot be confirmed without DNA. The germline V gene encodes CDR1 LNHDA and CDR2 SQIVND (reference sequence). The CDR3 has 16 residues. The CDR3 protein is CASSHTTGFSNQPQHF.

The V call is TRBV20-1, the J call TRBJ2-1; the TCRdb call, TRBD2, lacks DNA for checking. Germline V CDR1 and CDR2: DFQATT, SNEGSKA (reference sequence). The CDR3 has 14 residues. The CDR3 sequence: CSARGLAGSWEQFF.

This clonotype ranks as medium-sized (0.01 to 0.1%) in terms of frequency. This sequence joins TRBV27 and TRBJ2-7. Germline CDR1 MNHEY, CDR2 SMNVEV (reference sequence). This CDR3 region has 11 residues. The chain's CDR3 is CARTRFYEQYF.

V is TRBV28 and J is TRBJ1-2; TCRdb's D call of TRBD1 is untestable without DNA. The germline V gene has CDR1 MDHEN and CDR2 SYDVKM. This CDR3 is 14 amino acids long. This chain's CDR3 is CASSQQGPNYGYTF.

The rearrangement uses TRBV7-6 and TRBJ2-7. Germline V gene data show CDR1 as SGHVS and CDR2 as FNYEAQ. This CDR3 has 15 amino acids. The CDR3: CASSLVGSGPYEQYF. Complete variable domain (other parts from reference TRBV7-6 and TRBJ2-7): GAGVSQSPRYKVTKRGQDVALRCDPISGHVSLYWYRQALGQGPEFLTYFNYEAQQDKSGLPNDRFSAERPEGSISTLTIQRTEQRDSAMYRCASSLVGSGPYEQYFGPGTRLTVT.

The rearrangement links TRBV5-5 to TRBJ2-1; the D call from TCRdb, TRBD1, cannot be confirmed without DNA. The CDR3 spans 15 residues. The germline V gene has CDR1 SGHKS and CDR2 YYEKEE (reference sequence). The CDR3 spells CASSLERTTYNEQFF. The entire variable domain, with the rest obtained from reference TRBV5-5 and TRBJ2-1, is as follows: DAGVTQSPTHLIKTRGQQVTLRCSPISGHKSVSWYQQVLGQGPQFIFQYYEKEERGRGNFPDRFSARQFPNYSSELNVNALLLGDSALYLCASSLERTTYNEQFFGPGTRLTVL.

J is TRBJ1-1 and V is TRBV29-1; TCRdb selects TRBD1, and the lack of DNA leaves this call unchecked. CDR1 and CDR2 (germline): SQVTM, ANQGSEA. The CDR3 covers 16 residues. CDR3: CSVEDRGTNPNTEAFF. Full variable domain (rest looked up from reference TRBV29-1 and TRBJ1-1): SAVISQKPSRDICQRGTSLTIQCQVDSQVTMMFWYRQQPGQSLTLIATANQGSEATYESGFVIDKFPISRPNLTFSTLTVSNMSPEDSSIYLCSVEDRGTNPNTEAFFGQGTRLTVV.

This clonotype ranks as medium-sized in terms of frequency. The rearrangement joins TRBV29-1 to TRBJ2-7. This CDR3 is 12 amino acids long. Germline CDR1 and CDR2: SQVTM and ANQGSEA. CDR3 loop: CSGRTPTYEQYF.

The V and J genes are TRBV30 and TRBJ2-5; TCRdb lists TRBD1, though no DNA is available to test this call. This CDR3 contains 14 residues. Germline CDR1 reads GTSNPN; CDR2 reads SVGIG (reference sequence). CDR3 sequence: CAWASGQGVETQYF.

The rearrangement uses TRBV6-5 and TRBJ2-7; TCRdb outputs TRBD1, but without DNA this stays unchecked. This CDR3 has 13 residues. Germline V gives CDR1 MNHEY, CDR2 SVGAGI. CDR3 protein: CASSPTGSYEQYF.

The V call is TRBV15, the J call TRBJ2-6; TCRdb's D call, TRBD1, is unchecked because there is no DNA. This CDR3 is 15 amino acids long. Germline values: CDR1 LNHNV, CDR2 YYDKDF (reference sequence). The chain's CDR3 is CATSSPATGANVLTF.

The genes are TRBV27 and TRBJ2-1; TCRdb outputs TRBD2, but without DNA this stays unchecked. CDR1 is MNHEY, CDR2 SMNVEV, per germline (reference sequence). The CDR3 spans 16 residues. The CDR3: CASSPLGTSGNNEQFF.

The gene calls are TRBV6-5 and TRBJ1-2; TCRdb's D gene call, TRBD1, goes unchecked for lack of DNA. The CDR3 is made up of 14 amino acids. Germline CDR1 and CDR2: MNHEY and SVGAGI. The CDR3 protein is CASSYTDRRNGYTF.

The genes are TRBV29-1 and TRBJ2-5. The CDR3 has 12 amino acids. CDR1 SQVTM and CDR2 ANQGSEA come from the germline V gene. CDR3 in amino acids: CSVDGVRETQYF.

This chain links TRBV11-2 with TRBJ2-3; TCRdb selects TRBD2, and the lack of DNA leaves this call unchecked. The CDR3 runs to 16 residues. The V gene's germline CDR1 is SGHAT and CDR2 FQNNGV. Here the CDR3 reads CASSLDGSLPTDTQYF. Full variable domain (rest looked up from reference TRBV11-2 and TRBJ2-3): EAGVAQSPRYKIIEKRQSVAFWCNPISGHATLYWYQQILGQGPKLLIQFQNNGVVDDSQLPKDRFSAERLKGVDSTLKIQPAKLEDSAVYLCASSLDGSLPTDTQYFGPGTRLTVL.

This rearrangement joins TRBV4-1 to TRBJ2-1; TCRdb names TRBD2, which stays unverified in the absence of DNA. Germline V gene sequence: CDR1 MGHRA, CDR2 YSYEKL. This CDR3 comprises 18 residues. The CDR3 here is CASSHVLAGGPRSNEQFF.

The CDR3 loop reads CASSPPGGWSDQPQHF. J is TRBJ1-5 and V is TRBV19; absent DNA, TCRdb's TRBD1 call cannot be checked. Germline CDR1 is LNHDA and CDR2 is SQIVND (reference sequence). The length of the CDR3 is 16 residues. Combining the CDR3 with reference TRBV19 and TRBJ1-5 gives the whole variable domain DGGITQSPKYLFRKEGQNVTLSCEQNLNHDAMYWYRQDPGQGLRLIYYSQIVNDFQKGDIAEGYSVSREKKESFPLTVTSAQKNPTAFYLCASSPPGGWSDQPQHFGDGTRLSIL.

The CDR3 sequence is CASSLGHSGTGWSYNEQFF. J is TRBJ2-1 and V is TRBV7-2; the D call of TRBD1 rests on TCRdb alone, since no DNA is present to check it. CDR1 SGHTA and CDR2 FQGNSA come from the germline V gene. The CDR3 is 19 residues long.

The V call is TRBV18, the J call TRBJ2-3; without DNA, the TCRdb call of TRBD1 cannot be checked. Germline lookup yields CDR1 KGHSH and CDR2 LQKENI. This CDR3 is built from 16 residues. The CDR3 is CASSPRGQGGADTQYF.

This clonotype ranks as medium-sized (0.01 to 0.1%) in terms of frequency. J is TRBJ2-5 and V is TRBV29-1; TCRdb calls TRBD2, which cannot be checked without DNA. The CDR3 sequence is 14 residues long. Germline V gene sequence: CDR1 SQVTM, CDR2 ANQGSEA. CDR3 amino acids: CSVAHRALEETQYF.

The gene calls are TRBV5-4 and TRBJ2-5; the D call from TCRdb, TRBD2, cannot be confirmed without DNA. Germline CDR1 SGHNT, CDR2 YYREEE (reference sequence). The length of the CDR3 is 15 residues. CDR3 protein: CASSLEGPARETQYF.